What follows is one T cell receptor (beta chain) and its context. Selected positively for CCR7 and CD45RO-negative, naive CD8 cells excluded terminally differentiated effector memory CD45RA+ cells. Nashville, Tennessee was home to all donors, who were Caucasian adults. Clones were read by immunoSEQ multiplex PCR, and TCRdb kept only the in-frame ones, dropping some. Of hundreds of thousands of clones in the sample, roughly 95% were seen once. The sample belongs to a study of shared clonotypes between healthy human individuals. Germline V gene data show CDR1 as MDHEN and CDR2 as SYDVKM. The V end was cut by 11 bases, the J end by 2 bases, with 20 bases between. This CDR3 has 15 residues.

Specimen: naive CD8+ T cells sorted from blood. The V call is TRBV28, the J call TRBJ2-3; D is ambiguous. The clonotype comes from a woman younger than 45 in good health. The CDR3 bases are TGTGCCGGAGCTCACCGGGCGCCTAACACAGATACGCAGTATTTT. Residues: CAGAHRAPNTDTQYF.